This T cell receptor beta chain comes out of a study of T cells in Graves' hyperthyroidism and ophthalmopathy. Across the whole study: Specimen type is peripheral blood, collected at initial diagnosis prior to any treatment.

This clonotype was picked up many times. The CDR3 covers 16 residues. Germline lookup yields CDR1 KGHDR and CDR2 SFDVKD. The J segment lost 0 bases and the V segment lost 3 bases, leaving 3 bases of the junction unmatched. When ophthalmopathy did not progress within 18 months, Graves' hyperthyroidism was considered stable. Amplification yielded TCR beta CDR3 regions, with RNA transcripts as the source. When the TCR CDR3 underwent first-round RT-PCR, the HTBI primer set was used. TCRdb called the multiplex PCR reads again in MiXCR, with one record for every CDR3 protein. Among some 500,000 distinct CDR3 sequences listed, approximately 15% were seen once.

The receptor was derived from a woman aged 18-35 years with Graves' hyperthyroidism. Sequenced: blood. This chain links TRBV24-1 with TRBJ2-2, with 7 nucleotides matching TRBD1. In DNA, the CDR3 is TGTGCCACCAGTGATGGGACAGCTGCGAACACCGGGGAGCTGTTTTTT. As protein: CATSDGTAANTGELFF.